This TCR beta chain emerged from a study of blood T cell repertoires in COVID-19. About the study: The samples span acute and convalescent COVID-19 from the United States, Italy and Spain. The cDNA or gDNA used as material had been derived from T cells, B-cell-depleted T cells, or PBMCs.

CDR1 is LGHNA, CDR2 YSLEER, per germline. Trimming cost V 0 bases and J 2 bases, with 14 bases left between them. The CDR3 sequence is 17 residues long. How the authors handled the data: Estimation of nucleated cell counts relied on the amplification of reference gene primers. TCRdb's copy holds only in-frame clones and misses some; the assay was immunoSEQ multiplex PCR. The V and J calls and clone size come from that table; D and trimming were worked out from the DNA. The table lists over 200,000 clones, approximately 81% of them singletons, with 15% to 20% in the top ten. This clonotype was sampled from a woman aged 80 or over with active or convalescent COVID-19. The sample was peripheral blood. This chain connects TRBV4-3 to TRBJ1-3, with D uncertain. CDR3 sequence reads: CASSQELNRHTGNTIYF. The CDR3, as DNA: TGCGCCAGCAGCCAAGAGCTTAACAGACATACTGGAAACACCATATATTTT.